The clone carrying this TCR beta chain has just one count. The source of the sample is a study of shared clonotypes between healthy human individuals. Study-wide background: Three plates were used per donor for CD4 naive, three for CD4 memory, two for CD8 naive and one for CD8 memory.

Donation came from healthy HIV-negative adults that had no recent acute infections or vaccinations. Negatively enriched CD4+ T cells were divided by CD45RA into naive and memory. The material for each subset, its genomic DNA, was split evenly across several immunoSEQ plates. Profiling relied on immunoSEQ multiplex PCR, and the TCRdb table lists in-frame clones only, not all of them. The sample carries about 610,000 clones, more than 95% recorded once. There are 16 residues in the CDR3. Trimming pared 5 bases from V and 5 bases from J, leaving 21 bases between. Germline V CDR1 and CDR2: MNHNY, SVGAGI (reference sequence).

The receptor was derived from a woman in her thirties in good health. The gene calls are TRBV6-6 and TRBJ1-1; possible D gene TRBD1, 5 bases. Sequencing was performed on naive CD4+ T cells sorted from blood. Described subset: CD45RA+ positively selected. CDR3 bases: TGTGCCAGCAGTCCCTCCGGATGGGGGGGATGGACTGAAGCTTTCTTT. Translating it yields CASSPSGWGGWTEAFF.